This TCR beta chain originates from a study of type 1 regulatory T cells. Study-level background: An in vitro protocol generated T-allo10, a Tr1-enriched, alloantigen-specific CD4 T cell product.

Each CDR3 protein is one row after TCRdb ran MiXCR on the reads. The repertoire holds 80,000 to 100,000 distinct CDR3 sequences, with around 30% as singletons. There are a few counts of this clonotype. The germline CDR1 and CDR2 sequences are DFQATT and SNEGSKA (reference sequence). Losses at the gene ends were 3 bases for V and 3 bases for J; bases not matched to a gene: 5. CDR3 size: 14 residues. This TCR came from a human donor in good health. The specimen was CD4+ T cells, either the whole sample or a sorted fraction (not recorded which). This chain connects TRBV20-1 to TRBJ2-7; 10 nucleotides match TRBD2. The DNA for the CDR3 is TGCAGTGCTAGGGCCGGGACTAGCGACTACGAGCAGTACTTC. It encodes CSARAGTSDYEQYF.